Detailed here is one T cell receptor beta chain. Sequenced by immunoSEQ multiplex PCR; TCRdb stores in-frame clones only, minus some. The profile shows hundreds of thousands of clones, approximately 88% of them singletons. This sample is drawn from a study of shared T cell receptors in the human thymus. V lost 0 bases, J lost 3 bases, and 2 bases stayed unmatched. The CDR3 is made up of 15 amino acids. Per the germline V gene, CDR1 is SGHRS and CDR2 is YFSETQ. This sample also belongs to another study, concerning human thymus T cells. That source adds: Donors were healthy Finnish infants having corrective surgery for congenital heart defects. Resections from corrective heart surgery supplied the thymus tissue. There appeared to be biased usage of V and J genes in thymic and blood repertoires. In unrelated individuals, thymic repertoires overlapped highly, according to related research.

What was sequenced was thymocytes. This sequence joins TRBV5-1 and TRBJ2-5, with TRBD1 matching over 10 bases. The sequence came from a boy in the first two years of life with a congenital heart defect. The CDR3 DNA is TGCGCCAGCAGCTTGGTGGGGACAGGGGAAGAGACCCAGTACTTC. Its protein is CASSLVGTGEETQYF.